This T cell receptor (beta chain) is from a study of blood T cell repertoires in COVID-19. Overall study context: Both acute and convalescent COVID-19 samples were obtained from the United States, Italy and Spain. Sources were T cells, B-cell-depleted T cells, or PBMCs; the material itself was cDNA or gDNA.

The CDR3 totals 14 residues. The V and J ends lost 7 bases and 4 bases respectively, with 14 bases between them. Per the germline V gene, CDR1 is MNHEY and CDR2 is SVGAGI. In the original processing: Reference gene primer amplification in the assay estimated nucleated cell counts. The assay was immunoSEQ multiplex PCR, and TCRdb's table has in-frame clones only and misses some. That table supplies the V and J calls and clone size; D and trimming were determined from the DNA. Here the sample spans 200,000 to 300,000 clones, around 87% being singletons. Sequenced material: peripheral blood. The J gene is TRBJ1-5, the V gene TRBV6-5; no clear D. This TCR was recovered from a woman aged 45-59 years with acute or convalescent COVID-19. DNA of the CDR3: TGTGCCAGCAATCAAAGACGGGAAAATCAGCCCCAGCATTTT. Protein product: CASNQRRENQPQHF.